The 5 T cell receptor beta chains listed next were all sequenced from one sample in a study of blood T cell repertoires in COVID-19. TCRdb keeps only in-frame clones here, not all; method: immunoSEQ multiplex PCR. The sample holds 120,000 to 150,000 clones; 88% are singletons and the top ten take 1.2%. The specimen sequenced was PBMCs or T cells enriched from blood (not recorded which). The receptors were gathered from a woman aged 25 to 45 with acute COVID-19.

This rearrangement joins TRBV27 to TRBJ2-3; D call uncertain. Germline lookup yields CDR1 MNHEY and CDR2 SMNVEV (reference sequence). This CDR3 has 16 residues. The V end was cut by 4 bases, the J end by 0 bases, with 14 bases between. The CDR3 here is CASSYLASYSTDTQYF. The CDR3 nucleotides read TGTGCCAGCAGTTACCTGGCTTCGTACAGCACAGATACGCAGTATTTT.

The rearrangement links TRBV5-1 to TRBJ1-2; D may be TRBD1 (6 bases). Germline V lookup: CDR1 SGHRS, CDR2 YFSETQ. CDR3 length: 15 residues. V lost 4 bases, J lost 0 bases, and 13 bases lay in between. In nucleotides, the CDR3 is TGCGCCAGCAGCCCAAGGACAGATCCTAACTATGGCTACACCTTC. Translated: CASSPRTDPNYGYTF.

V and J are TRBV21-1 and TRBJ2-1; the table's TRBD1 call for D was not verified on the DNA. TRBV21-1 is a listed pseudogene. CDR3 length: 20 amino acids. The CDR3 loop is CASSNLGTPKWGKAGNEQFF. DNA of the CDR3: TGTGCCAGCAGCAACCTCGGGACACCCAAGTGGGGCAAGGCGGGCAATGAGCAGTTCTTC.

This chain connects TRBV1 to TRBJ1-2. TRBV1 is given as a pseudogene. This CDR3 has 14 residues. This CDR3 reads CTSSPGGGGYGYTF. CDR3 DNA: TGCACCAGCAGCCCGGGAGGGGGCGGCTATGGCTACACCTTC.

The CDR3 spells CASSFRTSVSYEQYF. In DNA form, the CDR3 reads TGTGCCAGCAGTTTTAGGACTAGCGTATCCTACGAGCAGTACTTC. V usage is TRBV27 and J usage is TRBJ2-7; TRBD2 matches at 9 bases. This CDR3 has 15 amino acids. V was clipped by 3 bases and J by 1 base; unmatched bases: 4. Per germline, CDR1 MNHEY and CDR2 SMNVEV (reference sequence).